The 26 T cell receptor beta chains given below trace back to one sample, sequenced in a study of regulatory T cells in long-lasting Graves disease. Arm-PCR of CDR3 regions and iRepertoire HTBI primers were used to build TCR beta libraries. Each CDR3 protein is one row after TCRdb ran MiXCR on the multiplex PCR reads. Of about 370,000 distinct CDR3 sequences in the sample, around a sixth were seen once. The time point was: newly diagnosed GD, antithyroid drugs for less than 3 months. From RNA extracted from PBMCs, the TCR library was made. Here the sequenced sample was peripheral blood mononuclear cells (PBMCs), taken at new diagnosis, from a patient treated with antithyroid drugs. The receptors come from a female donor with Graves disease.

This clonotype was detected ten times or more. The J gene is TRBJ2-5, the V gene TRBV7-2, with 12 bases lining up with TRBD2. Near its end, the DNA agrees better with TRBJ2-1, so the J call may be wrong. Germline V CDR1 and CDR2: SGHTA, FQGNSA. The CDR3 is 15 amino acids. For the CDR3, the DNA is TGTGCCAGCAGCTTAGACGGACTAGCGGGGAATGAGCAGTTCTTC. This encodes CASSLDGLAGNEQFF.

This chain connects TRBV7-2 to TRBJ2-3, with 7 bases that match TRBD2. With 0 bases clipped from V and 7 bases from J, the junction kept 10 bases outside the gene matches. Germline V gene sequence: CDR1 SGHTA, CDR2 FQGNSA. The CDR3 sequence is 16 residues long. Written as DNA, the CDR3 is TGTGCCAGCAGCTTAGCGCGGGGAGGGTCCACTTATACGCAGTATTTT. Protein sequence: CASSLARGGSTYTQYF.

This clonotype was seen repeatedly, ten times or more. V usage is TRBV18 and J usage is TRBJ2-1, with D uncertain. Deletions cut 2 bases from V and 5 bases from J, with 4 bases between. The CDR3 contains 12 residues. Per germline, CDR1 KGHSH and CDR2 LQKENI. The CDR3 is CASSPGDNEQFF. For the CDR3, the DNA is TGTGCCAGCTCACCAGGGGACAATGAGCAGTTCTTC.

This clonotype was detected many times. The chain carries TRBV7-9 and TRBJ1-4; D not certain. The CDR3 totals 15 residues. The germline CDR1 and CDR2 sequences are SEHNR and FQNEAQ (reference sequence). Trimming cost V 4 bases and J 8 bases, with 17 bases left between them. CDR3 residues: CASSSMRRTIEKLFF. The CDR3 nucleotides are TGTGCCAGCAGCTCTATGCGTAGGACGATCGAAAAACTGTTTTTT.

There are many counts of this clonotype. The gene calls are TRBV5-1 and TRBJ2-1; 13 nucleotides align to TRBD2. The CDR3 extends over 17 amino acids. Germline V lookup: CDR1 SGHRS, CDR2 YFSETQ. The J segment lost 2 bases and the V segment lost 4 bases, leaving 6 bases of the junction unmatched. CDR3 bases: TGCGCCAGCAGCAGGACCGGGACTAGCGGGACCTACAATGAGCAGTTCTTC. It yields the protein CASSRTGTSGTYNEQFF.

This clonotype was counted many times. This sequence joins TRBV9 and TRBJ2-5; the match to TRBD2 covers 7 bases. Germline CDR1 SGDLS, CDR2 YYNGEE. The CDR3 is 17 residues long. Trimming cost V 4 bases and J 3 bases; bases outside gene matches: 15. The CDR3 reads CASSFRPGPRGEETQYF. In DNA, the CDR3 is TGTGCCAGCAGCTTTCGCCCGGGCCCTCGGGGGGAAGAGACCCAGTACTTC.

Written as DNA, the CDR3 is TGTGCCAGCTCACCACAGCGTACAGGGACGAACACCGGGGAGCTGTTTTTT. Translating gives CASSPQRTGTNTGELFF. The chain links TRBV28 to TRBJ2-2, with D perhaps TRBD1 (6 bases). Looked up from germline, CDR1 is MDHEN and CDR2 is SYDVKM. The length of the CDR3 is 17 residues. The V end lost 8 bases, the J end lost 0 bases, and 19 bases lay between the germline ends.

There are many counts of this clonotype. Here the CDR3 reads CASSLDGSYQPQHF. The CDR3 nucleotides are TGTGCCAGCAGTTTAGATGGCAGCTATCAGCCCCAGCATTTT. The chain has TRBV28 and TRBJ1-5; no clear D. V lost 2 bases, J lost 5 bases, and 10 bases lay in between. This CDR3 is built from 14 residues. CDR1 is MDHEN, CDR2 SYDVKM, per germline. The whole variable domain, filled in from reference TRBV28 and TRBJ1-5, reads DVKVTQSSRYLVKRTGEKVFLECVQDMDHENMFWYRQDPGLGLRLIYFSYDVKMKEKGDIPEGYSVSREKKERFSLILESASTNQTSMYLCASSLDGSYQPQHFGDGTRLSIL.

This clonotype was counted at least ten times. CDR3 DNA: TGCAGTGCTAGAGGACTAGCGGGACACCGGGATACGCAGTATTTT. Translating gives CSARGLAGHRDTQYF. The chain is built from TRBV20-1 and TRBJ2-3, with 11 bases matching TRBD2. The CDR3 is 15 residues long. CDR1 DFQATT and CDR2 SNEGSKA come from the germline V gene (reference sequence). V shed 1 base, J shed 6 bases, and the junction held 6 bases outside the gene matches.

This rearrangement joins TRBV12-3 or TRBV12-4 to TRBJ2-3, with 8 nucleotides matching TRBD2. The CDR3 extends over 14 amino acids. V was pared by 9 bases and J by 4 bases, with 9 bases of the junction left unmatched. CDR3 in amino acids: CARAGTRWADTQYF. The DNA of the CDR3 is TGTGCCAGGGCCGGGACTAGGTGGGCAGATACGCAGTATTTT.

This clonotype has at least ten counts. This chain joins TRBV19 and TRBJ1-5; D is ambiguous. The CDR3 length is 15 residues. The germline V gene has CDR1 LNHDA and CDR2 SQIVND (reference sequence). V was trimmed by 5 bases and J by 0 bases, leaving 11 bases between them. CDR3: CASSSGIPSNQPQHF. The CDR3 DNA sequence: TGTGCCAGTAGTTCGGGGATACCTAGCAATCAGCCCCAGCATTTT.

This clonotype showed up many times. V usage is TRBV5-1 and J usage is TRBJ2-2; 9 bases align to TRBD1. V lost 0 bases to trimming and J lost 0 bases; unmatched junction nucleotides: 6. CDR3 length: 18 amino acids. CDR1 is SGHRS and CDR2 is YFSETQ in the germline V gene. This CDR3 reads CASSLALRTGANTGELFF. CDR3 bases: TGCGCCAGCAGCTTGGCTTTGAGGACAGGGGCGAACACCGGGGAGCTGTTTTTT.

This clonotype was seen at least ten times. The V gene is TRBV12-3 or TRBV12-4, the J gene TRBJ1-6; 8 bases agree with TRBD1. The CDR3 loop spans 15 amino acids. V was pared by 6 bases and J by 7 bases, with 8 bases of the junction left unmatched. The CDR3 bases are TGTGCCAGCAGGGACAGGGAGATAAGCAATTCACCCCTCCACTTT. The encoded protein is CASRDREISNSPLHF.

Turning to this clonotype: With a much larger clone just one base away, this may be a read error. The V gene is TRBV7-2, the J gene TRBJ1-5, with a possible D match to TRBD1 (5 bases). The CDR3 runs 16 residues. Germline values: CDR1 SGHTA, CDR2 FQGNSA. The V and J ends lost 10 bases and 6 bases respectively, with 25 bases between them. This CDR3 is CATSGRGDEGSQPQHF. In DNA, the CDR3 is TGTGCCACCTCAGGGAGGGGAGATGAGGGCAGTCAGCCCCAGCATTTT.

This clonotype was recorded at least ten times. The V gene is TRBV7-9, the J gene TRBJ2-7, with D perhaps TRBD1 or TRBD2 (5 bases each). The CDR3 has 14 residues. CDR1 SEHNR and CDR2 FQNEAQ come from the germline V gene (reference sequence). Trimming shortened V by 4 bases and J by 7 bases, and 17 bases separated the two germline ends. This CDR3 reads CASSSSGRVWEQYF. CDR3 nucleotide sequence: TGTGCCAGCAGCTCATCGGGACGGGTCTGGGAGCAGTACTTC.

This clonotype was seen ten or more times. This sequence joins TRBV20-1 and TRBJ1-1; 7 nucleotides agree with TRBD1. This CDR3 has 15 residues. Germline V gives CDR1 DFQATT, CDR2 SNEGSKA (reference sequence). The trim removed 0 bases at V and 5 bases at J, leaving 9 bases unmatched. The CDR3 DNA sequence: TGCAGTGCTAGAGAGGCGAGGGGGCGAGGTACTGAAGCTTTCTTT. Its protein is CSAREARGRGTEAFF.

This chain connects TRBV3-1 to TRBJ2-2; 8 bases map to TRBD1. The CDR3 loop spans 14 amino acids. The germline CDR1 and CDR2 sequences are LGHDT and YNNKEL (reference sequence). The V segment lost 5 bases and the J segment 7 bases; nucleotides outside the gene matches: 6. This chain's CDR3 is CASSYQGADGELFF. The CDR3 coding sequence is TGTGCCAGCAGCTACCAGGGGGCGGACGGGGAGCTGTTTTTT.

Ten or more counts support this clonotype. J is TRBJ2-1 and V is TRBV12-3 or TRBV12-4, with D hard to call. Trimming shortened V by 6 bases and J by 12 bases, and 12 bases separated the two germline ends. The CDR3 spans 11 residues. CDR3 bases: TGTGCCAGCAGGGCGTCAGGAGCGCAGTTCTTC. It specifies CASRASGAQFF.

The chain links TRBV18 to TRBJ2-1, with a weak D call TRBD1 (6 bases). The CDR3 is 12 amino acids. With 3 bases removed from V and 12 bases from J, the gap between germline ends came to 12 bases. Looked up from germline, CDR1 is KGHSH and CDR2 is LQKENI. This CDR3 reads CASSPDSSRQFF. The CDR3 DNA follows: TGTGCCAGCTCACCGGACAGTTCGAGGCAGTTCTTC.

This clonotype was observed a few times. J is TRBJ2-2 and V is TRBV5-1, with D unclear. Germline assignment: CDR1 SGHRS and CDR2 YFSETQ. The length of the CDR3 is 15 residues. The V and J ends lost 2 bases and 0 bases respectively, with 8 bases between them. This CDR3 is CASSLEIPNTGELFF. The CDR3 DNA follows: TGCGCCAGCAGCTTAGAGATACCGAACACCGGGGAGCTGTTTTTT.

This clonotype was counted once. The chain combines TRBV7-2 with TRBJ1-5; weak D call: TRBD1 (5 bases). Trimming left V 7 bases short and J 1 base short, with 17 bases between. CDR3 length: 16 residues. The germline CDR1 and CDR2 sequences are SGHTA and FQGNSA. The CDR3 bases are TGTGCCAGCATCCAGCAGGGAGGATTAAGCAATCAGCCCCAGCATTTT. It encodes CASIQQGGLSNQPQHF. Based on the CDR3 plus reference TRBV7-2 and TRBJ1-5, the full variable domain is GAGVSQSPSNKVTEKGKDVELRCDPISGHTALYWYRQSLGQGLEFLIYFQGNSAPDKSGLPSDRFSAERTGGSVSTLTIQRTQQEDSAVYLCASIQQGGLSNQPQHFGDGTRLSIL.

This chain uses TRBV10-3 with TRBJ1-6; D is perhaps TRBD1 (5 bases). There are 14 residues in the CDR3. CDR1 and CDR2 (germline): ENHRY, SYGVKD. The V and J ends lost 8 bases and 3 bases respectively, with 11 bases between them. CDR3 protein: CAIRGGVYNSPLHF. As DNA, the CDR3 is TGTGCCATCCGGGGGGGGGTCTATAATTCACCCCTCCACTTT.

With regard to this clonotype: This may be a read error: a much more frequent sequence differs by one nucleotide. CDR3 coding DNA: TGCAGTGCTATGCGGAACGCGAACGCCGGGGAGCTGTTTTTT. Protein: CSAMRNANAGELFF. The V gene is TRBV20-1, the J gene TRBJ2-2, with D unresolved. This CDR3 region has 14 residues. The germline CDR1 and CDR2 sequences are DFQATT and SNEGSKA (reference sequence).

This clonotype has ten or more counts. The chain joins TRBV5-1 to TRBJ1-2; TRBD1 agrees at 9 bases. J gave up 7 bases and V 4 bases, and 11 bases lay outside the gene matches. CDR1 and CDR2 (germline): SGHRS, YFSETQ. The CDR3 is 15 amino acids. CDR3 amino acids: CASSNTGDRASGYTF. The CDR3, as DNA: TGCGCCAGCAGCAATACCGGGGACAGGGCATCTGGCTACACCTTC.

The J gene is TRBJ1-1, the V gene TRBV19; D may be TRBD1 (6 bases). The germline gives CDR1 LNHDA, CDR2 SQIVND (reference sequence). The length of the CDR3 is 13 residues. V was shortened by 11 bases and J by 2 bases, with 15 bases between the two germline ends. As DNA, the CDR3 is TGTGCCGCCGATGAGGGGACAAACACTGAAGCTTTCTTT. Amino acids: CAADEGTNTEAFF.

In this sample, this clonotype turned up once. A far bigger clonotype differs at one base, so this is likely a read error. The CDR3 does not end in the conserved phenylalanine or tryptophan, so this is likely a read error. V and J are TRBV7-2 and TRBJ2-5; 13 nucleotides line up with TRBD2. Per the germline V gene, CDR1 is SGHTA and CDR2 is FQGNSA. V lost 5 bases to trimming and J lost 5 bases; unmatched junction nucleotides: 5. The CDR3 runs to 15 residues. DNA for the CDR3: TGTGCCAGCAGCCCCGGACTAGCGGGAGTGGAGACCCAGTACCTC. Residues: CASSPGLAGVETQYL.